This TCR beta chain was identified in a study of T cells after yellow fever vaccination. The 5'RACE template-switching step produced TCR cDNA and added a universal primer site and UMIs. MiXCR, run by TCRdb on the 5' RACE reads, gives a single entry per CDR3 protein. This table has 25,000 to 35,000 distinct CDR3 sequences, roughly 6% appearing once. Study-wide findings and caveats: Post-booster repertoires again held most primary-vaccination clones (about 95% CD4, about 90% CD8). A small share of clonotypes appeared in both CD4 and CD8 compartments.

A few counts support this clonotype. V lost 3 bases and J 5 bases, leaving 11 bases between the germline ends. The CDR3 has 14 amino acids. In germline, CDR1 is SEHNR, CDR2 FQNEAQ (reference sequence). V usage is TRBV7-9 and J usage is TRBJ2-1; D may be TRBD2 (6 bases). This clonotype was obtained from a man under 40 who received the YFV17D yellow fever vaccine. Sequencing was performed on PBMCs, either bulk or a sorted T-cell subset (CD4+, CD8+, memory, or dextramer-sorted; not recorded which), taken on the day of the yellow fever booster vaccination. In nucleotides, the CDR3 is TGTGCCAGCAGCTTCAAACGGGAGAACAATGAGCAGTTCTTC. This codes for CASSFKRENNEQFF.